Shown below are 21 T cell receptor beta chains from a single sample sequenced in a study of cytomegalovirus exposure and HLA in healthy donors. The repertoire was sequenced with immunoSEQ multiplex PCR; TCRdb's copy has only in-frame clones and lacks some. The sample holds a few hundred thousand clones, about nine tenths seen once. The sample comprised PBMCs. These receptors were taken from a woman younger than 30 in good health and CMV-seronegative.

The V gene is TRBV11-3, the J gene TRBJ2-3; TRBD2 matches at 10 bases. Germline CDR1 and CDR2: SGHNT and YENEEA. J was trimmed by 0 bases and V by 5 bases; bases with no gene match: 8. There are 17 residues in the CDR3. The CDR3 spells CASSTGETSGSTDTQYF. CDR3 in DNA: TGTGCCAGCAGCACCGGAGAGACTAGCGGGAGCACAGATACGCAGTATTTT.

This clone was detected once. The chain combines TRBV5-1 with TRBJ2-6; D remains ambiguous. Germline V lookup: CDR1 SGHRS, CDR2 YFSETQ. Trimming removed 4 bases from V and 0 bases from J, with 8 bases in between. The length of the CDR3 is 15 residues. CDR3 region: CASSPPSSGANVLTF. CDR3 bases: TGCGCCAGCAGCCCCCCTTCCTCTGGGGCCAACGTCCTGACTTTC.

CDR3 loop: CASSVGQGNQPQHF. The CDR3 nucleotides are TGTGCCAGCAGCGTCGGACAGGGCAATCAGCCCCAGCATTTT. This sequence joins TRBV28 and TRBJ1-5, with TRBD1 matching over 7 bases. Germline lookup yields CDR1 MDHEN and CDR2 SYDVKM. This CDR3 is built from 14 residues. Trimming at V came to 6 bases and at J to 2 bases, leaving 4 bases not matched to a gene.

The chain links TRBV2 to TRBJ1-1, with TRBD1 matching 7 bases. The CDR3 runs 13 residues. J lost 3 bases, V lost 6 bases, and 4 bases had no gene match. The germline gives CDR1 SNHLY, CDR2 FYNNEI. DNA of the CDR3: TGTGCCAGCAGGCAGGGGGGCGACACTGAAGCTTTCTTT. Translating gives CASRQGGDTEAFF.

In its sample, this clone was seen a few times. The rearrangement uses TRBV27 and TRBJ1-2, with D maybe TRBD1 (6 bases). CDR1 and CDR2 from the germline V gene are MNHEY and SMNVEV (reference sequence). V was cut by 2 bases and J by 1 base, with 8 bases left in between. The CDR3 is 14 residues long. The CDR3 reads CASSLKGGNYGYTF. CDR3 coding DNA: TGTGCCAGCAGTTTAAAAGGGGGTAACTATGGCTACACCTTC.

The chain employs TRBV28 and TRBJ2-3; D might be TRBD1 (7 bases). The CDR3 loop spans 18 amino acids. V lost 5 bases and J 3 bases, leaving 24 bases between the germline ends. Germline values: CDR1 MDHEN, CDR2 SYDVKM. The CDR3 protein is CASSVPGGGRQLTDTQYF. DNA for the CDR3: TGTGCCAGCAGTGTACCAGGAGGGGGCCGTCAACTTACAGATACGCAGTATTTT. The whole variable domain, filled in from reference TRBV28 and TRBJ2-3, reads DVKVTQSSRYLVKRTGEKVFLECVQDMDHENMFWYRQDPGLGLRLIYFSYDVKMKEKGDIPEGYSVSREKKERFSLILESASTNQTSMYLCASSVPGGGRQLTDTQYFGPGTRLTVL.

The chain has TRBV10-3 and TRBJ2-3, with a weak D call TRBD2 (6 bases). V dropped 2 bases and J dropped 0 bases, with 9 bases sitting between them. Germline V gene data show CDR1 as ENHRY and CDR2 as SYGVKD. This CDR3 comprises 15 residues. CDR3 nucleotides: TGTGCCATCAGTGAGCGGCGGGACAGCACAGATACGCAGTATTTT. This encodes CAISERRDSTDTQYF.

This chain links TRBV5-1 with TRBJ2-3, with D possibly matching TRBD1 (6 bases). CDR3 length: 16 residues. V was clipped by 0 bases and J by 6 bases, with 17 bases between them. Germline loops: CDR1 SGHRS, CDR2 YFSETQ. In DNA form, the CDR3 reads TGCGCCAGCAGCTTGGCCCGACAGGCGGCTCCGGATACGCAGTATTTT. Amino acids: CASSLARQAAPDTQYF.

The CDR3 DNA reads TGTGCCAGCAGCCCCTGGCAACAGCCGGGACTCACAGATACGCAGTATTTT. It codes for CASSPWQQPGLTDTQYF. The chain uses TRBV4-2 and TRBJ2-3; D possibly corresponds to TRBD2 (6 bases). V was pared by 4 bases and J by 2 bases, with 19 bases between. The CDR3 totals 17 residues. CDR1 and CDR2 (germline): LGHNA, YNFKEQ.

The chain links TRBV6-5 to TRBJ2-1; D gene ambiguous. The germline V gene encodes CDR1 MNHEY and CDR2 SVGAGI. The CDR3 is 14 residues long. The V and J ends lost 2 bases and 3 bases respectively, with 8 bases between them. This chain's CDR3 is CASSYGRNYNEQFF. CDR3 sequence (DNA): TGTGCCAGCAGTTACGGCAGGAACTACAATGAGCAGTTCTTC.

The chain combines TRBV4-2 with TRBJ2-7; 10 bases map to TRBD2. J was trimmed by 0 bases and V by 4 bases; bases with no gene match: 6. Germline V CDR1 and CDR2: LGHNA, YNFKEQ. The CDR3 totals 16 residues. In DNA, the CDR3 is TGTGCCAGCAGCCGGTTACTAGCGGGGCGCTCCTACGAGCAGTACTTC. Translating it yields CASSRLLAGRSYEQYF.

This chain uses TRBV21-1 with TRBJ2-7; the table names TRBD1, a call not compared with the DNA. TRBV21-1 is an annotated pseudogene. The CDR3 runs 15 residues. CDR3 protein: CASSSSWTYSYEQYF. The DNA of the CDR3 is TGTGCCAGCAGCAGCAGTTGGACATACTCCTACGAGCAGTACTTC.

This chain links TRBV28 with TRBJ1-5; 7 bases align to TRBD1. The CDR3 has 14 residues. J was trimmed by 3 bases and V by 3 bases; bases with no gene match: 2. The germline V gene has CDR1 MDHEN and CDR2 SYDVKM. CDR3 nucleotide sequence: TGTGCCAGCAGTTTGACAGGGACCAATCAGCCCCAGCATTTT. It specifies CASSLTGTNQPQHF.

CDR3 protein: CASSQDGIDRYQPQHF. The DNA for the CDR3 is TGCGCCAGCAGCCAAGATGGGATAGACAGATATCAGCCCCAGCATTTT. The chain has TRBV4-1 and TRBJ1-5; a weak D match, TRBD1 (5 bases). CDR1 and CDR2 from the germline V gene are MGHRA and YSYEKL. The CDR3 runs to 16 residues. The V and J ends lost 0 bases and 5 bases respectively, with 14 bases between them.

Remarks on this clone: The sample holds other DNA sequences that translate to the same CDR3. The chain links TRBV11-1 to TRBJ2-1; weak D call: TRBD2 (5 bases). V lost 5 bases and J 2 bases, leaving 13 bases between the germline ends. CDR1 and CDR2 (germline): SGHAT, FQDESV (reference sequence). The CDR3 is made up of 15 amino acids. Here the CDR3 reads CASSPASGTYNEQFF. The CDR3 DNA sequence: TGTGCCAGCAGCCCGGCCAGCGGTACCTACAATGAGCAGTTCTTC.

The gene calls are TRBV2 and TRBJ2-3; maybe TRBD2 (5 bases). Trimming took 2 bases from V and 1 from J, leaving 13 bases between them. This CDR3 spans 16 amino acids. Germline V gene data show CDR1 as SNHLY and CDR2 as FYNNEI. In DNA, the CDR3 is TGTGCCAGCAGTGAATCTGACCCGCGGGGCACAGATACGCAGTATTTT. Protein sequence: CASSESDPRGTDTQYF.

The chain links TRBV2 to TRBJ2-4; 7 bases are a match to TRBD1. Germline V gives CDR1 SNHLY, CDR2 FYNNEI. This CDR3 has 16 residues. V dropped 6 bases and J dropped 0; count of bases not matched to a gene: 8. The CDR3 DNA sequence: TGTGCCAGCAGGGGACAGCCCGAATTAGCCAAAAACATTCAGTACTTC. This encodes CASRGQPELAKNIQYF.

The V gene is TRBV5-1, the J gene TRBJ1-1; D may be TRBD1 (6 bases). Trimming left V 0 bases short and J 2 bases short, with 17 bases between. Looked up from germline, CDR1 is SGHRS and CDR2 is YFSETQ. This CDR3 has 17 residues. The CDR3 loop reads CASSLADRTDSNTEAFF. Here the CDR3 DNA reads TGCGCCAGCAGCTTGGCGGACCGGACGGACAGCAACACTGAAGCTTTCTTT. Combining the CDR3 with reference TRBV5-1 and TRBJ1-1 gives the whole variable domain KAGVTQTPRYLIKTRGQQVTLSCSPISGHRSVSWYQQTPGQGLQFLFEYFSETQRNKGNFPGRFSGRQFSNSRSEMNVSTLELGDSALYLCASSLADRTDSNTEAFFGQGTRLTVV.

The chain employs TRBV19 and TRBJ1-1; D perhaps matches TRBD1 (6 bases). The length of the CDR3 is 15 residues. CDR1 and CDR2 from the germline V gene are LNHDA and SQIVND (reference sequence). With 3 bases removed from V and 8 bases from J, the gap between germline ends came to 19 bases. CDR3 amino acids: CASSIYLPDRREAFF. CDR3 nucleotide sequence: TGTGCCAGTAGTATCTACCTCCCTGACAGGCGAGAAGCTTTCTTT.

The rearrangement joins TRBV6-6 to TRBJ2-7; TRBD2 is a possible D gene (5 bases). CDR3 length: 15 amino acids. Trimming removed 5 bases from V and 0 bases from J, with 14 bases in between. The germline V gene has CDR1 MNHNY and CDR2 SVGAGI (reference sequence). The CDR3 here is CASSPEWTYSYEQYF. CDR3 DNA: TGTGCCAGCAGTCCAGAATGGACTTACTCCTACGAGCAGTACTTC.

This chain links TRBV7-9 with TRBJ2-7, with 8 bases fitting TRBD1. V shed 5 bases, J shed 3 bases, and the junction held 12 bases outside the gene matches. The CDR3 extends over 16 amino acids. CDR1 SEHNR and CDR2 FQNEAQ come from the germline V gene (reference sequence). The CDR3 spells CASSVTGGPGLYEQYF. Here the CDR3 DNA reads TGTGCCAGCAGCGTAACAGGGGGACCCGGCCTCTACGAGCAGTACTTC.